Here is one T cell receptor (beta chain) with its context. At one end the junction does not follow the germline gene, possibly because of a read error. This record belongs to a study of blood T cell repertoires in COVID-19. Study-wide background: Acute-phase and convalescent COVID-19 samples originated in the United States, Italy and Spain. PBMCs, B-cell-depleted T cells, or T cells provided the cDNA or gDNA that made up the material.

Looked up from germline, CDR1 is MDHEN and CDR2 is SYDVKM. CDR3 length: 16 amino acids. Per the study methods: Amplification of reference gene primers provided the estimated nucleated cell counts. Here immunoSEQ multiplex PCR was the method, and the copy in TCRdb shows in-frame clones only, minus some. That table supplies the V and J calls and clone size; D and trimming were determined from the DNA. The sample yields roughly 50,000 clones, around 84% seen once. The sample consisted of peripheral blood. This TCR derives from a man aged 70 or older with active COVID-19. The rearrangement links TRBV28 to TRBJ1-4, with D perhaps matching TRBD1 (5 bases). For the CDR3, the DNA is TGTGCCAGCAGAACCCGCGGACACCAGAGTAATGAAAAGCTGTTTTTT. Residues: CASRTRGHQSNEKLFF.